The 13 T cell receptor beta chains below were found in one sample sequenced in a study of OX40 agonist ivuxolimab in advanced cancers. The library was made by the immunoSEQ multiplex PCR assay. What TCRdb holds here is the immuneACCESS table cut down to in-frame rearrangements. Part of the clones is not present; checked against another copy, under half of the missing clones reflect an unresolved V gene, and the others are unexplained. This sample gives tens of thousands of clones in total; 75% to 90% of them show up just once. The leading ten clones occupy around 0.6% of the sample. This specimen was CD4+ or CD8+ T cells sorted from blood, taken in a trial of the OX40 agonist ivuxolimab. The receptors originated from an adult with an advanced solid tumor such as melanoma, head and neck, liver or kidney cancer.

This clone was counted between two and nine times. The chain is built from TRBV11-2 and TRBJ2-7; D remains unclear. V lost 5 bases and J lost 4, with 9 bases in between. The germline gives CDR1 SGHAT, CDR2 FQNNGV. This CDR3 spans 12 amino acids. The CDR3 region has the DNA TGTGCCAGCAGCCCAAATCGATACGAGCAGTACTTC. It specifies CASSPNRYEQYF.

The chain couples TRBV28 to TRBJ2-5; 12 bases align to TRBD1. Trimming cost V 7 bases and J 6 bases; bases outside gene matches: 9. In germline, CDR1 is MDHEN, CDR2 SYDVKM. CDR3 length equals 15 residues. The CDR3 loop reads CASTSGQGATKTQYF. In DNA, the CDR3 is TGTGCCAGCACCTCGGGACAGGGGGCAACGAAGACCCAGTACTTC.

This clone showed up just a few times. The gene calls are TRBV28 and TRBJ1-5; weak D call: TRBD1 (6 bases). V was pared by 10 bases and J by 1 base, with 17 bases between. The CDR3 covers 15 residues. From germline, CDR1 is MDHEN and CDR2 SYDVKM. The CDR3 sequence: CATNWGQVSNQPQHF. In DNA, the CDR3 is TGTGCCACCAACTGGGGGCAGGTCAGCAATCAGCCCCAGCATTTT.

V and J are TRBV7-6 and TRBJ1-4; tentatively, D is TRBD1 (5 bases). The CDR3 covers 17 residues. CDR1 is SGHVS, CDR2 FNYEAQ, per germline. V was clipped by 2 bases and J by 8 bases, with 21 bases between them. Here the CDR3 DNA reads TGTGCCAGCAGCTTAAAGTCGGGGGGACTGGCGGGGGAAAAACTGTTTTTT. This translates into CASSLKSGGLAGEKLFF.

The gene calls are TRBV29-1 and TRBJ1-4, with D possibly matching TRBD1 (5 bases). The CDR3 contains 14 residues. Germline V gene lookup returns CDR1 SQVTM and CDR2 ANQGSEA. V lost 7 bases and J lost 8, with 20 bases in between. The CDR3 coding sequence is TGCAGCGCCGCCGCGGTGGGACGACGCGAAAAACTGTTTTTT. This sequence encodes CSAAAVGRREKLFF.

The chain carries TRBV5-8 and TRBJ1-6, with no clear D. The germline V gene has CDR1 SGHTS and CDR2 YDEGEE. Trimming shortened V by 2 bases and J by 9 bases, and 3 bases separated the two germline ends. The CDR3 runs to 11 residues. The CDR3 here is CASSLGSPLHF. The CDR3 bases are TGTGCCAGCAGCTTAGGTTCACCCCTCCACTTT.

V and J are TRBV29-1 and TRBJ2-7, with D possibly matching TRBD2 (6 bases). CDR1 is SQVTM and CDR2 is ANQGSEA in the germline V gene. V lost 7 bases and J lost 7, with 14 bases in between. This CDR3 has 11 residues. The CDR3 DNA sequence: TGCAGCGCCTCACACGCGGGGGAGCAGTACTTC. The encoded protein is CSASHAGEQYF.

The chain links TRBV7-2 to TRBJ1-1, with D possibly matching TRBD1 (5 bases). The germline V gene encodes CDR1 SGHTA and CDR2 FQGNSA. The V end lost 3 bases, the J end lost 5 bases, and 13 bases lay between the germline ends. CDR3 size: 14 residues. The CDR3: CASSFPQGWTEAFF. The DNA of the CDR3 is TGTGCCAGCAGCTTCCCCCAGGGCTGGACTGAAGCTTTCTTT.

This sequence joins TRBV19 and TRBJ2-2; D gene unclear. The V gene's germline CDR1 is LNHDA and CDR2 SQIVND (reference sequence). Trimming pared 9 bases from V and 1 base from J, leaving 9 bases between. The CDR3 is 13 amino acids. The CDR3: CASSNRNTGELFF. DNA for the CDR3: TGTGCCAGCTCAAACAGGAACACCGGGGAGCTGTTTTTT.

This clone was picked up a small number of times. The gene calls are TRBV9 and TRBJ2-2; TRBD1 matches 11 bases. Germline CDR1 reads SGDLS; CDR2 reads YYNGEE. The CDR3 extends over 16 amino acids. V lost 3 bases and J lost 4; bases outside the gene matches: 5. The CDR3 loop reads CASSGTGGHATGELFF. The CDR3 nucleotides read TGTGCCAGCAGCGGGACAGGGGGCCATGCCACCGGGGAGCTGTTTTTT.

CDR3 in DNA: TGTGCCAGCAGCTTTAAGACTAGCGGGATGTCCTATCAGTACGAGCAGTACTTC. This translates into CASSFKTSGMSYQYEQYF. The rearrangement joins TRBV7-2 to TRBJ2-7, with 11 bases aligning to TRBD2. V shed 3 bases, J shed 4 bases, and the junction held 14 bases outside the gene matches. The V gene's germline CDR1 is SGHTA and CDR2 FQGNSA. There are 18 residues in the CDR3.

This chain joins TRBV19 and TRBJ2-1; 7 nucleotides line up with TRBD2. Germline-derived CDR1 and CDR2 are LNHDA and SQIVND (reference sequence). The CDR3 covers 14 residues. The junction had 9 bases not matched to a gene; V was cut back by 5 bases and J by 8 bases. The CDR3: CASSFGGSLHEQFF. The CDR3 DNA follows: TGTGCCAGTAGTTTTGGCGGGAGTCTCCATGAGCAGTTCTTC.

The chain uses TRBV19 and TRBJ2-3; 7 bases map to TRBD2. Germline V gene lookup returns CDR1 LNHDA and CDR2 SQIVND (reference sequence). This CDR3 has 14 amino acids. V lost 5 bases to trimming and J lost 4 bases; unmatched junction nucleotides: 6. In DNA, the CDR3 is TGTGCCAGTAGTCTCGCGGGAGCGCCAGATACGCAGTATTTT. Encoded protein: CASSLAGAPDTQYF.